One and the same sample provided the 12 T cell receptor beta chains below, sequenced in a study of blood T cells in healthy people across ages. A second PCR of about 7 to 12 cycles used a sample-barcoded 5' primer and a J-beta primer mix. TCRdb reprocessed the 5' RACE reads with MiXCR, giving one entry per CDR3 protein. Of approximately 780,000 distinct CDR3 sequences listed, roughly 25% are singletons. These data also formed part of another study, on T cells of mothers and their children.

Sample: blood. The source of these receptors is a boy aged 10-17 years in good health.

The chain has TRBV9 and TRBJ2-5, with D tentatively TRBD2 (6 bases). CDR1 and CDR2 (germline): SGDLS, YYNGEE. The CDR3 runs to 15 residues. V lost 4 bases and J 5 bases, leaving 18 bases between the germline ends. CDR3 protein: CASSPRLGWGETQYF. Written as DNA, the CDR3 is TGTGCCAGCAGCCCCAGACTAGGCTGGGGGGAGACCCAGTACTTC.

V and J are TRBV11-2 and TRBJ2-5; tentatively, D is TRBD1 or TRBD2 (6 bases each). CDR3 length: 14 residues. The V end was cut by 5 bases, the J end by 4 bases, with 14 bases between. Per germline, CDR1 SGHAT and CDR2 FQNNGV. The CDR3 DNA follows: TGTGCCAGCAGCATCCTCGGGGGCTCAGAGACCCAGTACTTC. This sequence encodes CASSILGGSETQYF.

With regard to this clonotype: A junction end diverges from the germline sequence, so it may reflect a read error. CDR3 bases: TGTGCCACCGGTGAAGGTGGAGAGACCCAGTACTTC. Amino acid sequence: CATGEGGETQYF. The chain is built from TRBV24-1 and TRBJ2-5; D remains ambiguous. Germline values: CDR1 KGHDR, CDR2 SFDVKD. This CDR3 is built from 12 residues.

This clonotype came up a few times. The rearrangement uses TRBV7-9 and TRBJ2-5; D is perhaps TRBD2 (7 bases). Germline V gives CDR1 SEHNR, CDR2 FQNEAQ (reference sequence). Deletions cut 0 bases from V and 4 bases from J, with 15 bases between. This CDR3 region has 16 residues. CDR3 nucleotide sequence: TGTGCCAGCAGCTTAGCGGCGGGGGCGTTTAGAGAGACCCAGTACTTC. Protein product: CASSLAAGAFRETQYF.

The genes are TRBV28 and TRBJ2-5; no definite D call. Looked up from germline, CDR1 is MDHEN and CDR2 is SYDVKM. CDR3 length: 14 residues. With 7 bases removed from V and 5 bases from J, the gap between germline ends came to 17 bases. CDR3 coding DNA: TGTGCCAGCAACCTACCAAGGGCCGGTGAGACCCAGTACTTC. Translated, it gives CASNLPRAGETQYF.

The table lists this clonotype with a few counts. The chain carries TRBV10-2 and TRBJ2-1; tentatively, D is TRBD1 (6 bases). Germline V gives CDR1 WSHSY, CDR2 SAAADI. The CDR3 is 15 residues long. V lost 6 bases and J 3 bases, leaving 15 bases between the germline ends. This CDR3 reads CASSVWTADYNEQFF. The CDR3 DNA sequence: TGCGCCAGCAGCGTTTGGACAGCTGACTACAATGAGCAGTTCTTC.

The CDR3 bases are TGCAGTGCTGCCGGGGGTGAGTGGTCACCCCTCCACTTT. Translated: CSAAGGEWSPLHF. The chain links TRBV20-1 to TRBJ1-6, with D possibly matching TRBD1 (5 bases). V dropped 5 bases and J dropped 10 bases, with 15 bases sitting between them. The CDR3 loop spans 13 amino acids. Germline values: CDR1 DFQATT, CDR2 SNEGSKA (reference sequence).

V gene TRBV6-5 combines with J gene TRBJ1-6, with D uncertain. Between the trimmed V and J ends, which lost 0 bases and 7 bases, there was a span of 4 bases. CDR3 length equals 13 residues. Germline assignment: CDR1 MNHEY and CDR2 SVGAGI. CDR3 nucleotide sequence: TGTGCCAGCAGTTACTCGAGAAATTCACCCCTCCACTTT. Translating gives CASSYSRNSPLHF.

The chain uses TRBV7-3 and TRBJ1-1; weak D call: TRBD1 (6 bases). The V end lost 6 bases, the J end lost 4 bases, and 21 bases lay between the germline ends. CDR3 length equals 16 residues. CDR1 SGHTA and CDR2 FQGTGA come from the germline V gene. The CDR3 DNA sequence: TGTGCCAGCAGTCCATCCGGGAGGGGAGGGGGCACTGAAGCTTTCTTT. Its translation is CASSPSGRGGGTEAFF.

This clonotype was detected only a few times. V and J are TRBV2 and TRBJ2-6; D unclear. This CDR3 has 16 amino acids. V was clipped by 1 base and J by 0 bases, with 7 bases between them. CDR1 SNHLY and CDR2 FYNNEI come from the germline V gene. CDR3 amino acids: CASSEVGYSGANVLTF. The DNA for the CDR3 is TGTGCCAGCAGTGAAGTGGGGTACTCTGGGGCCAACGTCCTGACTTTC.

In this sample, this clonotype turned up a few times. The chain links TRBV7-3 to TRBJ2-2; D uncertain. V was pared by 1 base and J by 4 bases, with 13 bases between. The CDR3 length is 16 residues. Per the germline V gene, CDR1 is SGHTA and CDR2 is FQGTGA. CDR3 sequence (DNA): TGTGCCAGCAGCTTAATGGGGTGGGGTTCCACCGGGGAGCTGTTTTTT. It translates to CASSLMGWGSTGELFF. The whole variable domain, filled in from reference TRBV7-3 and TRBJ2-2, reads GAGVSQTPSNKVTEKGKYVELRCDPISGHTALYWYRQSLGQGPEFLIYFQGTGAADDSGLPNDRFFAVRPEGSVSTLKIQRTERGDSAVYLCASSLMGWGSTGELFFGEGSRLTVL.

This clonotype was found a few times. The chain recombines TRBV28 with TRBJ2-7; 8 bases map to TRBD1. The CDR3 is made up of 15 amino acids. Germline V gene lookup returns CDR1 MDHEN and CDR2 SYDVKM. The V gene end was trimmed by 6 bases and the J gene end by 2 bases; junction bases not matched to a gene: 9. Here the CDR3 reads CASSLDRGAAYEQYF. CDR3 in DNA: TGTGCCAGCAGCTTAGACAGGGGCGCGGCCTACGAGCAGTACTTC.